These T cell receptor beta chains were read from a single sample in a study of blood T cells in healthy people across ages. In TCRdb, the 5' RACE reads were re-called with MiXCR into one record per CDR3 protein. The data show around 990,000 distinct CDR3 sequences, 25% seen once. The data also belong to a second study, concerning T cells of mothers and their children.

Source material: blood. The source is a girl aged 2 to 9 in good health. Each CDR3 is given with its conserved first and last residue. D genes are given only for firm matches. Clone size is shown for a subset of rows, as once, few, many or a class of expanded clone.

D gene: NA
V gene: TRBV12-3/TRBV12-4
J gene: TRBJ2-3
clone size: NA
CDR3 DNA: TGTGCCAGCAGTGGCATCGACTTTAAACCAGCACCGGCAGATACGCAGTATTTT
CDR3 protein: CASSGIDFKPAPADTQYF

D gene: NA
V gene: TRBV7-2
J gene: TRBJ2-5
clone size: few
CDR3 DNA: TGTGCCAGCAGATCCGCGGCCGGGGGAGAGACCCAGTACTTC
CDR3 protein: CASRSAAGGETQYF

D gene: NA
V gene: TRBV9
J gene: TRBJ1-2
clone size: few
CDR3 DNA: TGTGCCAGCAGCGGCAGATCACAGGAGGGCTATGGCTACACCTTC
CDR3 protein: CASSGRSQEGYGYTF

D gene: TRBD1
V gene: TRBV5-4
J gene: TRBJ2-4
clone size: NA
CDR3 DNA: TGTGCCAGCAGCTTAGGGACAGGGTTTGCCAAAAACATTCAGTACTTC
CDR3 protein: CASSLGTGFAKNIQYF

D gene: TRBD1
V gene: TRBV7-3
J gene: TRBJ1-2
clone size: NA
CDR3 DNA: TGTGCCAGCAGCTCCCCAGGGGGAGCTTGGGGTGGCTACACCTTC
CDR3 protein: CASSSPGGAWGGYTF

D gene: TRBD2
V gene: TRBV12-3/TRBV12-4
J gene: TRBJ2-1
clone size: NA
CDR3 DNA: TGTGCCAGCAGTACCCGGACTAGCGGGAACTCCTACAATGAGCAGTTCTTC
CDR3 protein: CASSTRTSGNSYNEQFF

D gene: NA
V gene: TRBV9
J gene: TRBJ2-1
clone size: few
CDR3 DNA: TGTGCCAGCAGCGTCCGTTTGGGGGGAGAGAACCCTTCCCCCTACAATGAGCAGTTCTTC
CDR3 protein: CASSVRLGGENPSPYNEQFF

D gene: NA
V gene: TRBV29-1
J gene: TRBJ2-7
clone size: NA
CDR3 DNA: TGCAGCGTTGAAATGCCGGGCTTGGAGCAGTACTTC
CDR3 protein: CSVEMPGLEQYF

D gene: NA
V gene: TRBV24-1
J gene: TRBJ2-5
clone size: NA
CDR3 DNA: TGTGCCACCAGTGCAGGGAGCGGGACCCAGTACTTC
CDR3 protein: CATSAGSGTQYF

D gene: TRBD2
V gene: TRBV3-1
J gene: TRBJ2-1
clone size: NA
CDR3 DNA: TGTGCCAGCAGCCAATTGTTGCTAGCGGCCTACAATGAGCAGTTCTTC
CDR3 protein: CASSQLLLAAYNEQFF

D gene: NA
V gene: TRBV9
J gene: TRBJ2-3
clone size: many
CDR3 DNA: TGTGCCAGCAGCGGAGTCACAGATACGCAGTATTTT
CDR3 protein: CASSGVTDTQYF

D gene: NA
V gene: TRBV11-2
J gene: TRBJ1-1
clone size: NA
CDR3 DNA: TGTGCCAGCAGCTTGTCCATTCGGAGTAACACTGAAGCTTTCTTT
CDR3 protein: CASSLSIRSNTEAFF

D gene: NA
V gene: TRBV7-2
J gene: TRBJ1-4
clone size: few
CDR3 DNA: TGTGCCAGCAGCTTAGAAATGGGGAATGAAAAACTGTTTTTT
CDR3 protein: CASSLEMGNEKLFF

D gene: NA
V gene: TRBV7-2
J gene: TRBJ1-2
clone size: few
CDR3 DNA: TGTGCCAGCAGCTTACCCGGCGTGGAGGGCTACACCTTC
CDR3 protein: CASSLPGVEGYTF

D gene: NA
V gene: TRBV7-2
J gene: TRBJ1-6
clone size: few
CDR3 DNA: TGTGCCAGCAGCTCTAACGCGCGGAGCTCTTATAATTCACCCCTCCACTTT
CDR3 protein: CASSSNARSSYNSPLHF

D gene: NA
V gene: TRBV5-1
J gene: TRBJ2-3
clone size: NA
CDR3 DNA: TGCGCCAGCAGCGTGGAAGGGACGCAGTATTTT
CDR3 protein: CASSVEGTQYF

D gene: NA
V gene: TRBV29-1
J gene: TRBJ1-2
clone size: NA
CDR3 DNA: TGCAGCGTTGGGGAGGAACCGAACTATGGCTACACCTTC
CDR3 protein: CSVGEEPNYGYTF

D gene: NA
V gene: TRBV12-3/TRBV12-4
J gene: TRBJ2-3
clone size: few
CDR3 DNA: TGTGCCAGCAGTTTAGCGGATTGGGGGGCGCAGTATTTT
CDR3 protein: CASSLADWGAQYF

D gene: NA
V gene: TRBV7-9
J gene: TRBJ1-1
clone size: NA
CDR3 DNA: TGTGCCAGCAGCTCGACGACAGTCAACACTGAAGCTTTCTTT
CDR3 protein: CASSSTTVNTEAFF

D gene: NA
V gene: TRBV27
J gene: TRBJ2-1
clone size: NA
CDR3 DNA: TGTGCCAGCAGTTTAGGGGCAAGTATCTACAATGAGCAGTTCTTC
CDR3 protein: CASSLGASIYNEQFF

D gene: NA
V gene: TRBV3-1
J gene: TRBJ1-1
clone size: NA
CDR3 DNA: TGTGCCAGCAGCCTCCACAGCGGTAACACTGAAGCTTTCTTT
CDR3 protein: CASSLHSGNTEAFF

D gene: NA
V gene: TRBV4-1
J gene: TRBJ1-2
clone size: NA
CDR3 DNA: TGCGCCAGCAGCCCGGACGGAGCTAACTATGGCTACACCTTC
CDR3 protein: CASSPDGANYGYTF

D gene: NA
V gene: TRBV4-2
J gene: TRBJ2-4
clone size: few
CDR3 DNA: TGTGCCAGCAGCCAAGACCCTAGAGGAAACGTTCAGTACTTC
CDR3 protein: CASSQDPRGNVQYF

D gene: NA
V gene: TRBV6-6
J gene: TRBJ2-3
clone size: NA
CDR3 DNA: TGTGCCAGCAGTGCCCCAGATCCCACAGATACGCAGTATTTT
CDR3 protein: CASSAPDPTDTQYF

D gene: NA
V gene: TRBV29-1
J gene: TRBJ2-7
clone size: few
CDR3 DNA: TGCAGCGTTGCAGCCACCTACGAGCAGTACTTC
CDR3 protein: CSVAATYEQYF

D gene: TRBD1
V gene: TRBV20-1
J gene: TRBJ1-2
clone size: few
CDR3 DNA: TGCAGTGCTAGTAAGACAGGGAGTGACTACACCTTC
CDR3 protein: CSASKTGSDYTF

D gene: NA
V gene: TRBV10-3
J gene: TRBJ2-3
clone size: NA
CDR3 DNA: TGTGCCACGGGTCGGACGGTAGGGGATGCAGATACGCAGTATTTT
CDR3 protein: CATGRTVGDADTQYF

D gene: TRBD1
V gene: TRBV29-1
J gene: TRBJ2-2
clone size: NA
CDR3 DNA: TGCAGCGTGAGGGGGACAGTGGGAACCGGGGAGCTGTTTTTT
CDR3 protein: CSVRGTVGTGELFF

D gene: TRBD2
V gene: TRBV29-1
J gene: TRBJ2-1
clone size: few
CDR3 DNA: TGCAGCGTAGCATACCGGCTAGCGGGAGCCAATGAGCAGTTCTTC
CDR3 protein: CSVAYRLAGANEQFF

D gene: TRBD1
V gene: TRBV11-2
J gene: TRBJ2-1
clone size: few
CDR3 DNA: TGTGCCAGCAGCTTATTGGGACAGGGGGCATGGAATGAGCAGTTCTTC
CDR3 protein: CASSLLGQGAWNEQFF

D gene: NA
V gene: TRBV2
J gene: TRBJ1-4
clone size: NA
CDR3 DNA: TGTGCCAGCAGTGAAGCGGGGCAGTTAAATGAAAAACTGTTTTTT
CDR3 protein: CASSEAGQLNEKLFF

D gene: NA
V gene: TRBV27
J gene: TRBJ1-2
clone size: NA
CDR3 DNA: TGTGCCAGCAGTCTGGGGACCTATTATGGCTACACCTTC
CDR3 protein: CASSLGTYYGYTF

D gene: NA
V gene: TRBV4-3
J gene: TRBJ2-3
clone size: few
CDR3 DNA: TGCGCCAGCAGCCAAGAACGGGGTTTCACAGATACGCAGTATTTT
CDR3 protein: CASSQERGFTDTQYF

D gene: TRBD2
V gene: TRBV10-3
J gene: TRBJ2-6
clone size: NA
CDR3 DNA: TGTGCCATCAGTGAAAGGGAGGGCGTCCTGACTTTC
CDR3 protein: CAISEREGVLTF

D gene: TRBD1
V gene: TRBV29-1
J gene: TRBJ2-7
clone size: few
CDR3 DNA: TGCAGCGTTGAAACAGGGGGACGAGACGGGCAGTACTTC
CDR3 protein: CSVETGGRDGQYF

D gene: TRBD1
V gene: TRBV18
J gene: TRBJ2-1
clone size: NA
CDR3 DNA: TGTGCCAGCTCACCACTAACAGGGGATGAGCAGTTCTTC
CDR3 protein: CASSPLTGDEQFF

D gene: NA
V gene: TRBV21-1
J gene: TRBJ2-5
clone size: few
CDR3 DNA: TGTGCCAGCAGCATCCCCAGAAGGCAAGAGACCCAGTACTTC
CDR3 protein: CASSIPRRQETQYF

D gene: TRBD1
V gene: TRBV10-3
J gene: TRBJ1-1
clone size: many
CDR3 DNA: TGTGCCATCAGTGAGACCGGACAGGGGAACACTGAAGCTTTCTTT
CDR3 protein: CAISETGQGNTEAFF

D gene: TRBD2
V gene: TRBV4-2
J gene: TRBJ2-5
clone size: NA
CDR3 DNA: TGTGCCAGCAGCCAGTCCATGGGACTAGGGCAAGAGACCCAGTACTTC
CDR3 protein: CASSQSMGLGQETQYF

D gene: TRBD2
V gene: TRBV6-1
J gene: TRBJ2-1
clone size: NA
CDR3 DNA: TGTGCCAGCAGTGAAGGCTGGTCTAGCGGGCTACTTCTCAATGAGCAGTTCTTC
CDR3 protein: CASSEGWSSGLLLNEQFF

D gene: NA
V gene: TRBV6-6
J gene: TRBJ1-1
clone size: NA
CDR3 DNA: TGTGCCAGCAGTCCCGGGGGGAATATGGGCACTGAAGCTTTCTTT
CDR3 protein: CASSPGGNMGTEAFF

D gene: NA
V gene: TRBV7-3
J gene: TRBJ1-1
clone size: NA
CDR3 DNA: TGTGCCAGCAGCTCGCACGGACTCCGCAGGGGTAGGAACACTGAAGCTTTCTTT
CDR3 protein: CASSSHGLRRGRNTEAFF

D gene: NA
V gene: TRBV28
J gene: TRBJ2-5
clone size: few
CDR3 DNA: TGTGCCACCTCTGATAGACAAGGAGCCTTCGAGACCCAGTACTTC
CDR3 protein: CATSDRQGAFETQYF

D gene: TRBD2
V gene: TRBV4-2
J gene: TRBJ2-7
clone size: NA
CDR3 DNA: TGTGCCAGCAGCCAAGTACCTAGCGGCCCTGAGGTAGGGTCCTACGAGCAGTACTTC
CDR3 protein: CASSQVPSGPEVGSYEQYF

D gene: TRBD1
V gene: TRBV13
J gene: TRBJ1-2
clone size: few
CDR3 DNA: TGTGCCAGCAGCTTGCCGGGACAGGGAGAGGATGGCTACACCTTC
CDR3 protein: CASSLPGQGEDGYTF

D gene: NA
V gene: TRBV28
J gene: TRBJ2-1
clone size: NA
CDR3 DNA: TGTGCCAGCAGCCGGTTAAGGGATGAGCAGTTCTTC
CDR3 protein: CASSRLRDEQFF

D gene: NA
V gene: TRBV4-3
J gene: TRBJ1-4
clone size: NA
CDR3 DNA: TGCGCCAGCAGCCAAGACCGGAGTCAGGGGAGCGAAAAACTGTTTTTT
CDR3 protein: CASSQDRSQGSEKLFF